This record looks at one T cell receptor beta chain sequence and its context. The method was immunoSEQ multiplex PCR; TCRdb's version includes in-frame clones alone and lacks a portion of them. The repertoire includes 68,000 or so clones, roughly 93% of them detected once, and around 0.38% sits in the top ten. This record belongs to a study of technical replicates of blood from a few donors. J gave up 1 base and V 0 bases, and 7 bases lay outside the gene matches. This CDR3 has 16 residues. Germline lookup yields CDR1 SGDLS and CDR2 YYNGEE. V usage is TRBV9 and J usage is TRBJ2-7; TRBD1 agrees at 7 bases. The specimen was T cells isolated from PBMCs. This TCR was recovered from a human donor in good health. For the CDR3, the DNA is TGTGCCAGCAGCGTAGAGACAGGGTCGGTTTCCTACGAGCAGTACTTC. It codes for CASSVETGSVSYEQYF.